These 13 T cell receptor beta chains were all obtained from the same sample, sequenced in a study of Graves' ophthalmopathy and Graves' hyperthyroidism (dated by TCRdb to between 2018 and 2020). Instrument used: Illumina HiSeq 2000. TCR beta CDR3 regions were amplified from RNA transcripts for repertoire sequencing. HTBI primers and the Qiagen OneStep RT-PCR kit were used in a first-round RT-PCR, which was followed by a second-round multiplex PCR, size selection and purification. TCRdb trimmed public reads at Q25 via fastp, called clones via MiXCR and kept in-frame beta chains. Rows are unified per CDR3 protein, each entry keeping the most common DNA and genes. For this sample there are 600,000 to 950,000 distinct CDR3 sequences; 40% appear just once. The ten most abundant clones make up roughly 46% of the sample. Sample: peripheral blood. The receptors were sampled from an adult man with Graves' ophthalmopathy.

Concerning this clonotype itself: The junction does not match germline at one end; this may be a read error. The chain links TRBV29-1 to TRBJ1-1; the D gene is possibly TRBD1 (6 bases). The CDR3 runs to 13 residues. CDR1 is SQVTM, CDR2 ANQGSEA, per germline. Here the CDR3 DNA reads TGCGGCGTCATACAAGACACAGGGAGCCAAGCTTTCTTT. Residues: CGVIQDTGSQAFF.

This clonotype was counted ten times or more. V usage is TRBV2 and J usage is TRBJ1-1; 10 nucleotides align to TRBD1. The V gene end was trimmed by 5 bases and the J gene end by 4 bases; junction bases not matched to a gene: 4. Germline V lookup: CDR1 SNHLY, CDR2 FYNNEI. CDR3 length equals 14 residues. The CDR3 bases are TGTGCCAGCAGTCTGGGACAGGGGTTCACTGAAGCTTTCTTT. Protein: CASSLGQGFTEAFF.

This clonotype was seen many times. At one end the junction does not follow the germline gene, possibly because of a read error. This chain connects TRBV10-3 to TRBJ1-2, with a weak D call TRBD1 (6 bases). Germline V gene sequence: CDR1 ENHRY, CDR2 SYGVKD. CDR3 size: 16 residues. The CDR3 spells CASSEAARGRNYGYTF. The CDR3 DNA follows: TGTGCCAGCAGTGAAGCTGCGCGGGGGCGGAACTATGGCTACACCTTC.

This clonotype was seen at least ten times. The genes are TRBV20-1 and TRBJ1-5, with 7 bases identical to TRBD1. Losses at the gene ends were 5 bases for V and 3 bases for J; bases not matched to a gene: 7. The CDR3 loop spans 14 amino acids. Germline CDR1 reads DFQATT; CDR2 reads SNEGSKA (reference sequence). CDR3 nucleotides: TGCAGTGCTGGCCGGGACAGCGACAATCAGCCCCAGCATTTT. It specifies CSAGRDSDNQPQHF.

This clonotype occurred a few times. The chain recombines TRBV6-1 with TRBJ1-2; D perhaps matches TRBD1 (5 bases). Germline V gene lookup returns CDR1 MNHNS and CDR2 SASEGT. Trimming left V 4 bases short and J 5 bases short, with 8 bases between. The CDR3 consists of 12 residues. The CDR3 protein is CASSAGRYGYTF. CDR3 bases: TGTGCCAGCAGTGCAGGGCGTTATGGCTACACCTTC.

This clonotype was recorded many times. The chain employs TRBV29-1 and TRBJ1-3; 9 bases align to TRBD1. This CDR3 is built from 16 residues. V shed 2 bases, J shed 3 bases, and the junction held 8 bases outside the gene matches. Germline values: CDR1 SQVTM, CDR2 ANQGSEA. The CDR3 region has the DNA TGCAGCGTTGAAACGTTACAGGGGGCCAATGGAAACACCATATATTTT. Its protein is CSVETLQGANGNTIYF.

This clonotype was counted between two and nine times. The chain joins TRBV25-1 to TRBJ1-2; D uncertain. Germline V gene lookup returns CDR1 MGHDK and CDR2 SYGVNS. CDR3 length equals 17 residues. The germline V and J ends were trimmed by 6 bases and 2 bases, with 22 bases remaining between them. The CDR3 bases are TGTGCCAGCAGCCCAGCCCGCTTAGCGGGTGAGAACTATGGCTACACCTTC. Amino acid sequence: CASSPARLAGENYGYTF.

This clonotype was observed a handful of times. This chain links TRBV7-9 with TRBJ1-2; D call uncertain. V lost 4 bases and J 8 bases, leaving 29 bases between the germline ends. Germline values: CDR1 SEHNR, CDR2 FQNEAQ (reference sequence). This CDR3 spans 18 amino acids. Written as DNA, the CDR3 is TGTGCCAGCAGCTCTAGTACTCTGTCAGGCGGGGTTAGGAAAGGCTACACCTTC. It yields the protein CASSSSTLSGGVRKGYTF.

This clonotype was found a few times. One end of the junction varies from germline; a read error may be responsible. V gene TRBV7-2 combines with J gene TRBJ2-7; tentative D call: TRBD2 (7 bases). The CDR3 extends over 15 amino acids. Germline V gene data show CDR1 as SGHTA and CDR2 as FQGNSA. The chain's CDR3 is CASSQGARGGYEQYF. The DNA for the CDR3 is TGCGCCAGCAGCCAAGGTGCGAGGGGGGGCTACGAGCAGTACTTC. Full variable domain (outside the CDR3, taken from reference TRBV7-2 and TRBJ2-7): GAGVSQSPSNKVTEKGKDVELRCDPISGHTALYWYRQSLGQGLEFLIYFQGNSAPDKSGLPSDRFSAERTGGSVSTLTIQRTQQEDSAVYLCASSQGARGGYEQYFGPGTRLTVT.

This rearrangement joins TRBV20-1 to TRBJ1-2; 9 positions match TRBD1. The V segment lost 0 bases and the J segment 3 bases; nucleotides outside the gene matches: 5. This CDR3 spans 15 amino acids. The germline gives CDR1 DFQATT, CDR2 SNEGSKA (reference sequence). CDR3 region: CSAREGQGMYYGYTF. Written as DNA, the CDR3 is TGCAGTGCTAGAGAAGGACAGGGGATGTACTATGGCTACACCTTC.

Only one count was recorded for this clonotype. The chain carries TRBV9 and TRBJ1-6; D possibly corresponds to TRBD1 (6 bases). The CDR3 is 12 amino acids. V lost 1 base and J lost 16, with 12 bases in between. Germline V gene sequence: CDR1 SGDLS, CDR2 YYNGEE. The CDR3 loop is CASSVSGGPLHF. The DNA of the CDR3 is TGTGCCAGCAGCGTATCTGGGGGGCCTCTCCACTTT.

The rearrangement links TRBV15 to TRBJ1-2, with TRBD1 matching 8 bases. CDR3 length: 15 residues. V lost 3 bases, J lost 5 bases, and 8 bases stayed unmatched. Germline CDR1 reads LNHNV; CDR2 reads YYDKDF (reference sequence). The chain's CDR3 is CATSRPGGQAYGYTF. CDR3 nucleotides: TGTGCCACCAGCAGGCCTGGGGGACAGGCTTATGGCTACACCTTC.

The rearrangement links TRBV25-1 to TRBJ1-3; D is undetermined. V lost 5 bases to trimming and J lost 3 bases, with 14 bases between them. This CDR3 comprises 15 residues. Germline CDR1 MGHDK, CDR2 SYGVNS. CDR3 in DNA: TGTGCCAGCAGTTTAGGAGGGATCGGTGGAAACACCATATATTTT. It encodes CASSLGGIGGNTIYF.